This T cell receptor beta chain was found in a study of blood T cells in healthy people across ages. As for the study in general: Per every two T cells, about one barcoded beta molecule was captured by template switching. Study-wide findings and caveats: A roughly linear age-dependent decrease characterized TCR beta diversity per million T cells. Strongly correlated with naive T cell percentage was TCR beta diversity.

This CDR3 spans 17 amino acids. Germline V gene data show CDR1 as MNHEY and CDR2 as SMNVEV (reference sequence). Trimming took off 0 bases at V and 0 bases at J, with 14 bases between the two ends. Using a J-beta primer mix together with a sample-barcoded 5' primer, a second PCR was run for roughly 6 to 11 cycles. In TCRdb, the 5' RACE reads were re-called with MiXCR into one record per CDR3 protein. The profile shows roughly 730,000 distinct CDR3 sequences, approximately 53% of them singletons. Note on this clonotype: The antigen is undetermined.

What was sequenced was blood. V usage is TRBV27 and J usage is TRBJ1-2; D gene unclear. The clonotype comes from a man aged 35 to 55 in good health. The CDR3 sequence is CASSLSRRNGPNYGYTF. In nucleotides, the CDR3 is TGTGCCAGCAGTTTATCGAGGAGGAATGGCCCTAACTATGGCTACACCTTC.